These T cell receptor beta chains were read from a single sample in a study of CD8 T cells in ankylosing spondylitis. TCRdb reprocessed the 5' RACE reads with MiXCR, giving one entry per CDR3 protein. Of roughly 370,000 distinct CDR3 sequences in the sample, around 22% were seen once. The sample was blood, either unsorted or a sorted T cell fraction (not recorded which). The receptors here all came from a male donor with ankylosing spondylitis. The CDR3 runs from the conserved cysteine through the conserved F or W. The D gene is left open where the match is weak. For some rows the clone size is stated as once, few or many, or as a class when expanded; others skip it.

TRBJ2-7,.,.,TRBV7-2,14,CASSWRAHSYEQYF,TGTGCCAGCAGCTGGAGGGCCCATTCCTACGAGCAGTACTTC
TRBJ2-1,TRBD2,.,TRBV4-2,17,CASSLNPGLAAYNEQFF,TGTGCCAGCAGCCTAAACCCGGGACTAGCGGCCTACAATGAGCAGTTCTTC
TRBJ2-3,TRBD2,few,TRBV3-1,17,CASSPGLAGGGTDTQYF,TGTGCCAGCAGCCCGGGACTAGCGGGAGGTGGCACAGATACGCAGTATTTT
TRBJ2-7,.,.,TRBV25-1,13,CASSPRVAVEQYF,TGTGCCAGCAGTCCCCGGGTGGCGGTCGAGCAGTACTTC
TRBJ2-1,.,few,TRBV5-1,15,CASSLGDSIYNEQFF,TGCGCCAGCAGCTTGGGGGACTCAATATACAATGAGCAGTTCTTC
TRBJ1-5,.,few,TRBV7-2,13,CASSVRVGQPQHF,TGTGCCAGCAGCGTAAGAGTCGGACAGCCCCAGCATTTT
TRBJ2-1,.,.,TRBV7-2,15,CASSLQGGFIDEQFF,TGTGCCAGCAGCTTACAGGGTGGATTTATCGATGAGCAGTTCTTC
TRBJ2-6,.,few,TRBV7-8,15,CASSSWDSGANVLTF,TGTGCCAGCAGCTCATGGGACTCTGGGGCCAACGTCCTGACTTTC
TRBJ2-7,.,few,TRBV6-2/TRBV6-3,13,CASRTRPDYEQYF,TGTGCCAGCAGGACTAGGCCGGACTACGAGCAGTACTTC
TRBJ2-7,.,few,TRBV5-1,21,CASSLTFQASPWGSGSYEQYF,TGCGCCAGCAGCTTGACCTTCCAGGCCTCCCCATGGGGGTCTGGCTCCTACGAGCAGTACTTC
TRBJ2-7,.,many,TRBV20-1,13,CSAFGPAEDEQYF,TGCAGTGCATTTGGACCAGCTGAGGACGAGCAGTACTTC
TRBJ2-7,.,many,TRBV7-9,13,CASSMGHWDEQYF,TGTGCCAGCAGCATGGGACATTGGGACGAGCAGTACTTC
TRBJ2-3,.,.,TRBV2,15,CASSEALPPTDTQYF,TGTGCCAGCAGTGAAGCGCTTCCTCCGACAGATACGCAGTATTTT
TRBJ2-5,TRBD2,few,TRBV10-3,15,CAISTTSGSRETQYF,TGTGCCATCAGTACTACTAGCGGGAGTCGAGAGACCCAGTACTTC
TRBJ2-3,TRBD2,.,TRBV10-1,15,CASSPSSGRWDTQYF,TGCGCCAGCAGCCCTTCTAGCGGGAGGTGGGATACGCAGTATTTT
TRBJ2-5,.,few,TRBV25-1,14,CASSEGGAQETQYF,TGTGCCAGCAGTGAAGGGGGGGCCCAAGAGACCCAGTACTTC
TRBJ1-1,.,.,TRBV9,14,CASSFFPEETEAFF,TGTGCCAGCAGCTTTTTCCCCGAAGAGACTGAAGCTTTCTTT
TRBJ2-3,.,.,TRBV20-1,13,CSAGAGSTDTQYF,TGCAGTGCTGGGGCGGGAAGCACAGATACGCAGTATTTT
TRBJ1-1,.,.,TRBV5-1,14,CASSSRFMNTEAFF,TGCGCCAGCAGCAGCCGGTTCATGAACACTGAAGCTTTCTTT
TRBJ2-1,.,.,TRBV2,13,CASRARMGSVFRF,TGTGCCAGCAGGGCCAGGATGGGGTCAGTCTTTCGGTTC
TRBJ1-5,.,few,TRBV28,15,CASSLMRGPNQPQHF,TGTGCCAGCAGTTTGATGAGGGGCCCCAATCAGCCCCAGCATTTT
TRBJ2-1,.,.,TRBV7-3,15,CASSLMVSSYNGQFF,TGTGCCAGCAGCTTAATGGTTAGCTCCTACAATGGGCAGTTCTTC
TRBJ1-2,TRBD1,.,TRBV28,15,CASSTRTGGTYGYTF,TGTGCCAGCAGTACCCGGACAGGGGGTACCTATGGCTACACCTTC
TRBJ2-7,.,.,TRBV29-1,16,CSVEGGGNRVGHEQYF,TGCAGCGTTGAGGGGGGGGGAAACAGGGTCGGCCACGAGCAGTACTTC
TRBJ2-7,.,few,TRBV4-2,16,CASSQDFGTYSYEQYF,TGTGCCAGCAGCCAAGATTTCGGGACCTACTCCTACGAGCAGTACTTC
TRBJ2-1,TRBD1,.,TRBV6-5,15,CASSYSGTGPNEQFF,TGTGCCAGCAGTTACTCAGGGACAGGTCCCAATGAGCAGTTCTTC
TRBJ1-5,.,few,TRBV6-1,13,CASSETGHQPQHF,TGTGCCAGCAGCGAGACGGGTCATCAGCCCCAGCATTTT
TRBJ2-1,.,.,TRBV18,15,CASSPRATLYNEQFF,TGTGCCAGCTCACCCAGGGCTACCCTCTACAATGAGCAGTTCTTC
TRBJ2-7,TRBD1,few,TRBV11-1,18,CASSLDTGGPPNSYEQYF,TGTGCCAGCAGCTTGGACACAGGGGGCCCTCCGAATAGCTACGAGCAGTACTTC
TRBJ2-1,.,.,TRBV4-2,16,CASSHRGREGYNEQFF,TGTGCCAGCAGCCATCGGGGCAGGGAAGGTTACAATGAGCAGTTCTTC
TRBJ2-7,.,few,TRBV7-2,10,CASSSSVQYF,TGTGCCAGCAGCTCCTCTGTGCAGTACTTC
TRBJ2-3,.,.,TRBV9,15,CASSVWHSVTDTQYF,TGTGCCAGCAGCGTATGGCACAGTGTAACAGATACGCAGTATTTT
TRBJ2-2,.,many,TRBV7-7,16,CASSLRAAGNTGELFF,TGTGCCAGCAGCTTAAGAGCAGCCGGGAACACCGGGGAGCTGTTTTTT
TRBJ2-7,TRBD2,.,TRBV11-3,15,CASSLEAGGPDEQYF,TGTGCCAGCAGCTTAGAAGCGGGAGGGCCGGACGAGCAGTACTTC
TRBJ2-1,.,.,TRBV7-3,15,CASSLRSSANNEQFF,TGTGCCAGCAGCTTAAGGTCTAGCGCTAACAATGAGCAGTTCTTC
TRBJ2-3,TRBD1,.,TRBV18,14,CASQKTGGEDTQYF,TGTGCCAGCCAAAAGACAGGGGGCGAGGATACGCAGTATTTT
TRBJ1-4,.,many,TRBV2,13,CASSGRGYEKLFF,TGTGCCAGCAGTGGAAGGGGTTATGAAAAACTGTTTTTT
TRBJ2-7,.,few,TRBV6-2/TRBV6-3,12,CASRDQEAEQYF,TGTGCCAGCAGGGATCAGGAGGCCGAGCAGTACTTC
TRBJ2-7,.,many,TRBV12-3/TRBV12-4,13,CASSFQGVGEQYF,TGTGCCAGCAGTTTTCAGGGAGTTGGGGAGCAGTACTTC
TRBJ1-5,.,few,TRBV20-1,12,CSARDGNQPQHF,TGCAGTGCTAGAGATGGGAATCAGCCCCAGCATTTT
TRBJ2-3,TRBD1,.,TRBV7-6,16,CASSSPPGQRTDTQYF,TGTGCCAGCAGCTCCCCTCCGGGACAGCGCACAGATACGCAGTATTTT
TRBJ2-3,TRBD1,.,TRBV6-1,16,CASRPNRDRGTDTQYF,TGTGCCAGCAGGCCTAACCGGGACAGGGGAACAGATACGCAGTATTTT
TRBJ2-1,.,.,TRBV27,11,CASSLFAEQFF,TGTGCCAGCAGTTTATTCGCGGAGCAGTTCTTC
TRBJ2-3,TRBD2,.,TRBV28,16,CASSQLSGRAVDTQYF,TGTGCCAGCAGCCAACTCAGCGGGAGGGCCGTAGATACGCAGTATTTT
TRBJ2-5,.,few,TRBV5-1,15,CASSFRTPGEETQYF,TGCGCCAGCAGCTTCCGGACCCCCGGCGAGGAGACCCAGTACTTC
TRBJ2-2,.,.,TRBV5-8,17,CASSVGIKQRNTGELFF,TGTGCCAGCAGCGTGGGGATAAAACAGCGGAACACCGGGGAGCTGTTTTTT
TRBJ2-1,TRBD2,few,TRBV5-1,15,CASSRTAGAGNEQFF,TGCGCCAGCAGCCGTACAGCGGGAGCGGGCAATGAGCAGTTCTTC
TRBJ2-1,.,few,TRBV21-1,17,CASSLQGWGLADNEQFF,TGTGCCAGCAGCCTACAGGGCTGGGGACTAGCGGACAATGAGCAGTTCTTC
TRBJ2-7,.,.,TRBV10-3,15,CAIGPGGGSRNEQYF,TGTGCCATCGGCCCTGGGGGCGGGAGTAGGAACGAGCAGTACTTC
TRBJ2-1,.,once,TRBV27,16,CASSPKDLLSYNEQFF,TGTGCCAGCAGTCCTAAGGACTTACTATCCTACAATGAGCAGTTCTTC
TRBJ2-3,.,few,TRBV5-1,16,CASSLDPGYSTDTQYF,TGCGCCAGCAGCTTGGATCCGGGATATAGCACAGATACGCAGTATTTT
TRBJ2-7,.,.,TRBV4-3,15,CASSQGRQGLYEQYF,TGCGCCAGCAGCCAAGGGCGGCAGGGCCTATACGAGCAGTACTTC
TRBJ2-1,.,.,TRBV7-2,12,CASSHAGNEQFF,TGTGCCAGCAGCCACGCGGGTAATGAGCAGTTCTTC
TRBJ2-6,.,few,TRBV7-3,17,CASSLSPTGSGANVLTF,TGTGCCAGCAGCTTAAGCCCCACGGGCTCTGGGGCCAACGTCCTGACTTTC
TRBJ2-3,.,.,TRBV6-5,16,CASSYTRLNLGDTQYF,TGTGCCAGCAGTTACACCCGACTGAATCTCGGCGATACGCAGTATTTT
TRBJ2-3,.,.,TRBV29-1,12,CSAERGTDTQYF,TGCAGCGCCGAACGGGGCACAGATACGCAGTATTTT
TRBJ2-7,TRBD2,.,TRBV7-2,15,CASSPPSGPGGEQYF,TGTGCCAGCAGCCCCCCCAGCGGTCCCGGGGGGGAGCAGTACTTC
TRBJ2-1,TRBD2,once,TRBV6-1,15,CASTAGIAGVSEQFF,TGTGCCAGCACCGCAGGAATAGCGGGAGTATCTGAGCAGTTCTTC
TRBJ2-5,.,.,TRBV25-1,13,CASNPQGVETQYF,TGTGCCAGCAACCCACAGGGAGTGGAGACCCAGTACTTC
TRBJ2-3,.,.,TRBV11-3,14,CASSFRVKTDTQYF,TGTGCCAGCAGCTTCAGGGTAAAGACAGATACGCAGTATTTT